The T cell receptor (beta chain) under discussion was sequenced for a study of T-cell memory formation after mild COVID-19. Study as a whole: Largely donor-specific TCR clusters were found.

The 5'RACE method, run with constant-segment primers, produced TCR alpha and TCR beta cDNA libraries (carrying sample barcodes and UMIs). TCRdb re-called the 5' RACE reads through MiXCR, storing one row per CDR3 protein. In the table there are 350,000 to 500,000 distinct CDR3 sequences, 23% of which are singletons. Germline V gene lookup returns CDR1 SGHRS and CDR2 YFSETQ. With 0 bases removed from V and 2 bases from J, the gap between germline ends came to 9 bases. This CDR3 spans 14 amino acids. This chain uses TRBV5-1 with TRBJ2-7, with TRBD1 as a possible D gene (5 bases). The sample was PBMCs or a T cell subset sorted from them (not recorded which). This clonotype was obtained from an adult woman who had mild COVID-19 (a few samples of this study predate the infection). Cell type and time point are not known. CDR3 loop: CASSLGVGPYEQYF. CDR3 sequence (DNA): TGCGCCAGCAGCTTGGGGGTGGGGCCCTACGAGCAGTACTTC.